This entry is about one T cell receptor (beta chain). The antigen remains undetermined. The germline V gene has CDR1 LNHDA and CDR2 SQIVND (reference sequence). Trimming removed 6 bases from V and 14 bases from J, with 19 bases in between. CDR3 size: 13 residues. Vbeta (60) and Jbeta (13) primers were used in the PCR. Using immunoSEQ multiplex PCR, the repertoire was profiled, and TCRdb retains in-frame clones only, with some absent. The data contain some 150,000 clones, 80% of them seen just once; the ten biggest clones take up over 0.95%. These data come from a study of cytomegalovirus exposure and HLA in healthy donors. On the study more broadly: Across 350 to 400 genotyped donors, roughly 85% landed in the Caucasian-associated ancestry cluster.

Study-level findings and limits: Earlier analysis found most TCR beta V segments productive about 87% or about 30% of the time.

The chain links TRBV19 to TRBJ2-2; possible D gene TRBD1, 5 bases. The receptor was isolated from a female donor in good health and CMV-seronegative. The sample consisted of PBMCs. Written as DNA, the CDR3 is TGTGCCAGTAGACCGACAGCCGGCCTATATCTGTTTTTT. Translated, it gives CASRPTAGLYLFF.